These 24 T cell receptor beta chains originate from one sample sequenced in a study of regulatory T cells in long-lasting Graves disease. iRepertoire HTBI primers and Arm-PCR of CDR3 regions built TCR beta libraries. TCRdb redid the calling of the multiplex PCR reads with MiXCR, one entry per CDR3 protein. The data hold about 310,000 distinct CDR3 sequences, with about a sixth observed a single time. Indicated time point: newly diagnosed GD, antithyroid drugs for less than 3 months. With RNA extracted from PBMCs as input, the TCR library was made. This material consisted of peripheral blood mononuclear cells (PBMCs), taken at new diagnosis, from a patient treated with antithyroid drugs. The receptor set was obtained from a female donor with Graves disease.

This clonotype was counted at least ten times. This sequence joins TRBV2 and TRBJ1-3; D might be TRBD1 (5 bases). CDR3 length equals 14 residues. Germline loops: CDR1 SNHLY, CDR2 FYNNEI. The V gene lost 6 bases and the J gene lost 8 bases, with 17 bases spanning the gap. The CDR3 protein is CASRGGTRRDTIYF. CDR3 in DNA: TGTGCCAGCAGGGGGGGGACGCGGAGAGACACCATATATTTT.

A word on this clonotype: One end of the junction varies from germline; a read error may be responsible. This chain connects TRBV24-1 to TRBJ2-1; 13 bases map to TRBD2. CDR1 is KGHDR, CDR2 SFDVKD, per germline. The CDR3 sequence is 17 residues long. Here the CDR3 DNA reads TGTGCCACCAGTGAAGTGACTAGCGGGAGGTCTTACAATGAGCAGTCCTTC. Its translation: CATSEVTSGRSYNEQSF.

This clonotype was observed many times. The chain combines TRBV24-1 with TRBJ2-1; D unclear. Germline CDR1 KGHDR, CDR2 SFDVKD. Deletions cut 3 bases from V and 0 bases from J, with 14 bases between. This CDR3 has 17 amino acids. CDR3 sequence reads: CATSDSLAASSYNEQFF. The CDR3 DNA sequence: TGTGCCACCAGTGATAGTCTTGCTGCGAGCTCCTACAATGAGCAGTTCTTC.

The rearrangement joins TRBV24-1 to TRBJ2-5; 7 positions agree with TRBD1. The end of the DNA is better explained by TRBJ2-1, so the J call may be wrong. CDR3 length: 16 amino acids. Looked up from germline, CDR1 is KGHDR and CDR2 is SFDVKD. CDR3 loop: CATSATGQLVYNEQFF. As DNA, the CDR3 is TGTGCCACCAGTGCTACGGGACAGCTCGTATACAATGAGCAGTTCTTC.

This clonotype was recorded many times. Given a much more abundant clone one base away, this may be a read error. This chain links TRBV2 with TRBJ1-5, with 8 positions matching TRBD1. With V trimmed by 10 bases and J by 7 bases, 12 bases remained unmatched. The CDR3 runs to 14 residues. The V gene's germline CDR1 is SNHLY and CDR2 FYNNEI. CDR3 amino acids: CANNRQGYRQPQHF. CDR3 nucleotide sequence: TGTGCCAACAACCGACAGGGGTATCGGCAGCCCCAGCATTTT.

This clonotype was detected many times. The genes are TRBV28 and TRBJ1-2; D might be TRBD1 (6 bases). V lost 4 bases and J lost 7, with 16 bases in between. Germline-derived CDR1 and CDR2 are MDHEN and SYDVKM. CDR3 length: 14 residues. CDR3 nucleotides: TGTGCCAGCAGTTCTGGACAGCAAGGAGGTGGCTACACCTTC. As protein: CASSSGQQGGGYTF.

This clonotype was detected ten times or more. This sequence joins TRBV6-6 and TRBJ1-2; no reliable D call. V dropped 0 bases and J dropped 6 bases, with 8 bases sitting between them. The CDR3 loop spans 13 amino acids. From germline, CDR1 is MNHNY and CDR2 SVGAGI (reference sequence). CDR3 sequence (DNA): TGTGCCAGCAGTTACTCGTTTAGAGATGGCTACACCTTC. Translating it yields CASSYSFRDGYTF.

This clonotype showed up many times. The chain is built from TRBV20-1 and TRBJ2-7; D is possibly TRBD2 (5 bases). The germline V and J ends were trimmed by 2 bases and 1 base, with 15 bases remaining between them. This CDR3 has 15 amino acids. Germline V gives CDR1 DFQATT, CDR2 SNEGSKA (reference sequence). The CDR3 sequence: CSARSTIASSYEQYF. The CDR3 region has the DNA TGCAGTGCTAGATCCACAATAGCGTCTTCCTACGAGCAGTACTTC.

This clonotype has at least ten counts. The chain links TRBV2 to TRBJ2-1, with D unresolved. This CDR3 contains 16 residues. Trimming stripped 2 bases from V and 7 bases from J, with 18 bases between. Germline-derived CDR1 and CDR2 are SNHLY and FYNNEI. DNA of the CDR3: TGTGCCAGCAGTGAAACATTTCCAGGATCCGTTAATGAGCAGTTCTTC. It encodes CASSETFPGSVNEQFF.

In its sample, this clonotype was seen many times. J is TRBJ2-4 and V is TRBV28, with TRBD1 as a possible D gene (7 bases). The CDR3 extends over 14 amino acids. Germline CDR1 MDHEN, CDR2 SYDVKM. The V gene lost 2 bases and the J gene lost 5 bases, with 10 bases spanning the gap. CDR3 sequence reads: CASSLQGGENIQYF. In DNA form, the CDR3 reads TGTGCCAGCAGTTTACAGGGGGGAGAAAACATTCAGTACTTC.

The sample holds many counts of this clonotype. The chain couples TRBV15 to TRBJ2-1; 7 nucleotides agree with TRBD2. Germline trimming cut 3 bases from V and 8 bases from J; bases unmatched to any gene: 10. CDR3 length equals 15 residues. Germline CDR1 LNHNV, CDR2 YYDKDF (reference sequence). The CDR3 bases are TGTGCCACCAGCAGTTATGGGGGGGGTAACGATGAGCAGTTCTTC. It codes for CATSSYGGGNDEQFF.

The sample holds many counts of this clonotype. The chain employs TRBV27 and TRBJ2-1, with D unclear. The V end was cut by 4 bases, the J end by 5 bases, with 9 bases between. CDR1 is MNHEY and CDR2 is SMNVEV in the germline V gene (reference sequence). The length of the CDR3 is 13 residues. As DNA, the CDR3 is TGTGCCAGCAGTTGGGTAGCAGACAATGAGCAGTTCTTC. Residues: CASSWVADNEQFF.

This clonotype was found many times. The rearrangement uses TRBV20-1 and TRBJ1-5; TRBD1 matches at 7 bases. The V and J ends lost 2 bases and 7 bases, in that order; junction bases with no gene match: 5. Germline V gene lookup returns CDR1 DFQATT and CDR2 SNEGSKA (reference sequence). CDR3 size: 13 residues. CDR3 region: CSARTGVGQPQHF. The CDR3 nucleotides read TGCAGTGCTAGAACAGGGGTAGGGCAGCCCCAGCATTTT.

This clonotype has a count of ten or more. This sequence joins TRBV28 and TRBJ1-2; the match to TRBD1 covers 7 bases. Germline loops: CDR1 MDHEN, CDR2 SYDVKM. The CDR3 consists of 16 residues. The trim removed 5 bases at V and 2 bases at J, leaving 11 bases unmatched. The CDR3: CASSITNRGGNYGYTF. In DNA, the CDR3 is TGTGCCAGCAGTATCACGAACAGGGGAGGGAACTATGGCTACACCTTC.

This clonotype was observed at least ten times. Here the CDR3 reads CASSESFTDTQYF. The CDR3 DNA reads TGTGCCAGCAGTGAAAGTTTCACAGATACGCAGTATTTT. This rearrangement joins TRBV25-1 to TRBJ2-3; no clear D. Trimming took 2 bases from V and 2 from J, leaving 5 bases between them. Germline V lookup: CDR1 MGHDK, CDR2 SYGVNS. The CDR3 is 13 residues long.

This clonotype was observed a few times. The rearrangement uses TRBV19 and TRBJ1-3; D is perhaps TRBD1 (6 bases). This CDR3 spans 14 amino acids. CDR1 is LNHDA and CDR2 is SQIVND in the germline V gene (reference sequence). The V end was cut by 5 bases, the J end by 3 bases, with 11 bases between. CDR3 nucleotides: TGTGCCAGTAGTGGCGACAGGAGTGGAAACACCATATATTTT. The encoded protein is CASSGDRSGNTIYF.

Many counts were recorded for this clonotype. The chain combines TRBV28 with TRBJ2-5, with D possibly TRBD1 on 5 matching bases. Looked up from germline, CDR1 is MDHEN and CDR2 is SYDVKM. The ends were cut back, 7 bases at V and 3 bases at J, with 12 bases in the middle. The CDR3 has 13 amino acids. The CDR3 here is CASTHPREETQYF. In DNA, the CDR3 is TGTGCCAGCACCCACCCCAGGGAAGAGACCCAGTACTTC.

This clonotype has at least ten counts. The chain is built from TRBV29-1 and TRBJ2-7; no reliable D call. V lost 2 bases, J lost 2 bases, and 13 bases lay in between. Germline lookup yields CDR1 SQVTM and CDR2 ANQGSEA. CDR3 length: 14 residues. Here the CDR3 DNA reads TGCAGCGTTGAACATTCAGGCGAGACCTACGAGCAGTACTTC. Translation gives CSVEHSGETYEQYF.

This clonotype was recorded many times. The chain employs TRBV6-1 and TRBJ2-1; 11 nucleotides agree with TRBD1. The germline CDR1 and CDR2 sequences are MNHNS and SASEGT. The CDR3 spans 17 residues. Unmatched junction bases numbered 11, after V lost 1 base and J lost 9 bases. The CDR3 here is CASSEVPGQGARIEQFF. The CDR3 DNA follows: TGTGCCAGCAGTGAAGTCCCCGGACAGGGGGCGCGTATTGAGCAGTTCTTC.

CDR3 residues: CASSLTFNTQYF. CDR3 sequence (DNA): TGTGCCAGCAGCTTAACTTTTAATACGCAGTATTTT. The chain is built from TRBV11-2 and TRBJ2-3; D unclear. CDR1 is SGHAT and CDR2 is FQNNGV in the germline V gene. Trimming took 2 bases from V and 7 from J, leaving 7 bases between them. The CDR3 runs to 12 residues. Using reference TRBV11-2 and TRBJ2-3 for the parts outside the CDR3, the full variable domain is EAGVAQSPRYKIIEKRQSVAFWCNPISGHATLYWYQQILGQGPKLLIQFQNNGVVDDSQLPKDRFSAERLKGVDSTLKIQPAKLEDSAVYLCASSLTFNTQYFGPGTRLTVL.

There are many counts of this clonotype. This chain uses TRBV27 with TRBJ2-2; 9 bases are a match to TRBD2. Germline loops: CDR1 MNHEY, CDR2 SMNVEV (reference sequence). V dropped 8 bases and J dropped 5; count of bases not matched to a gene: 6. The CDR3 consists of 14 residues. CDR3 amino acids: CASGRLAGTGELFF. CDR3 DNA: TGTGCCAGCGGGAGGCTAGCGGGGACCGGGGAGCTGTTTTTT.

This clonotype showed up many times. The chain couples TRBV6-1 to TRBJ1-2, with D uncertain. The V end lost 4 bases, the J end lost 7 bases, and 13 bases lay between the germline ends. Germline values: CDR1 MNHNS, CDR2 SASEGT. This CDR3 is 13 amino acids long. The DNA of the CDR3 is TGTGCCAGCAGTGTGGCCCCCGGGCGTGGCTACACCTTC. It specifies CASSVAPGRGYTF.

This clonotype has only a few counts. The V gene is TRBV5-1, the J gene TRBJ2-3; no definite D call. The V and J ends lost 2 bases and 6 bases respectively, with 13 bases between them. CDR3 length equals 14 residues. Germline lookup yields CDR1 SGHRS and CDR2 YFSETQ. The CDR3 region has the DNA TGCGCCAGCAGCTTAAGACCCCCCGGGGATACGCAGTATTTT. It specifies CASSLRPPGDTQYF. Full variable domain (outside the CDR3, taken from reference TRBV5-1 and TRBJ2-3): KAGVTQTPRYLIKTRGQQVTLSCSPISGHRSVSWYQQTPGQGLQFLFEYFSETQRNKGNFPGRFSGRQFSNSRSEMNVSTLELGDSALYLCASSLRPPGDTQYFGPGTRLTVL.

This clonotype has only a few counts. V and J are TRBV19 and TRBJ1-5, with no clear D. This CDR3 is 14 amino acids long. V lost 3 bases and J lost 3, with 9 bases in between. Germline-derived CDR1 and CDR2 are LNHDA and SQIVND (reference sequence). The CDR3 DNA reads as TGTGCCAGTAGTATCTCACCGGACAATCAGCCCCAGCATTTT. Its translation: CASSISPDNQPQHF. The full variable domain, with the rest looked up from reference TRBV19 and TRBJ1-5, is DGGITQSPKYLFRKEGQNVTLSCEQNLNHDAMYWYRQDPGQGLRLIYYSQIVNDFQKGDIAEGYSVSREKKESFPLTVTSAQKNPTAFYLCASSISPDNQPQHFGDGTRLSIL.